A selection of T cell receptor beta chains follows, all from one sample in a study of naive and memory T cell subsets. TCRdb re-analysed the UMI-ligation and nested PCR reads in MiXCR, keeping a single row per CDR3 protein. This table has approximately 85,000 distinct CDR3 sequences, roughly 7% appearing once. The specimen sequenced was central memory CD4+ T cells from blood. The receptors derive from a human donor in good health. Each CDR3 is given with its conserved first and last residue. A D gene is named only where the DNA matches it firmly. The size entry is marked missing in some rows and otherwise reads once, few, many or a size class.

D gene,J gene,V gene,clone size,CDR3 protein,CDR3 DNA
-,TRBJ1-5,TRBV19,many,CASSTSGANNQPQHF,TGTGCCAGTAGTACCTCCGGGGCCAACAATCAGCCCCAGCATTTT
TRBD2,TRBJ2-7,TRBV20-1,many,CSAMGLAGHSYEQYF,TGCAGTGCTATGGGACTAGCGGGGCACTCCTACGAGCAGTACTTC
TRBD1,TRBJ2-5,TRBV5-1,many,CASAFRGQETQYF,TGCGCCAGCGCCTTCAGGGGGCAAGAGACCCAGTACTTC
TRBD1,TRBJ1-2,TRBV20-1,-,CSARGAGQGARGYTF,TGCAGTGCTAGAGGGGCGGGACAGGGGGCGCGGGGCTACACCTTC
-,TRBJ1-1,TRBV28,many,CASSLLPGPEAFF,TGTGCCAGCAGTTTATTGCCGGGGCCGGAAGCTTTCTTT
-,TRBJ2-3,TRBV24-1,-,CATAPGTPKSERYF,TGTGCCACCGCCCCCGGGACGCCGAAATCTGAGCGGTATTTT
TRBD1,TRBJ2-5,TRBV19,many,CASSRPGQKETQYF,TGTGCCAGTAGTCGGCCGGGACAGAAAGAGACCCAGTACTTC
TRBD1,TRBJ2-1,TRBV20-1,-,CSAKPGQCDEQFF,TGCAGTGCTAAACCGGGACAGTGTGATGAGCAGTTCTTC
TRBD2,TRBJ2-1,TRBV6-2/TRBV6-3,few,CASSLLAGVRNEQFF,TGTGCCAGCAGCCTTCTAGCGGGAGTTCGCAATGAGCAGTTCTTC
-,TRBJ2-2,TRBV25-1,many,CASSGRRGNTGELFF,TGTGCCAGCAGTGGAAGGAGGGGGAACACCGGGGAGCTGTTTTTT
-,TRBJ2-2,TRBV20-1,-,CSARGGGGDWNTGELFF,TGCAGTGCTAGGGGTGGTGGAGGGGATTGGAACACCGGGGAGCTGTTTTTT
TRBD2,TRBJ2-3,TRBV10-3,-,CAIGEGTLGWAQYF,TGTGCCATCGGGGAGGGGACTCTCGGTTGGGCGCAGTATTTT
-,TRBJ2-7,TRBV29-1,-,CSVRDLGEQYF,TGCAGCGTGAGGGACCTTGGGGAGCAGTACTTC
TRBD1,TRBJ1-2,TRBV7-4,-,CASSAQGARNYGYTF,TGTGCCAGCAGTGCACAGGGGGCGCGGAACTATGGCTACACCTTC
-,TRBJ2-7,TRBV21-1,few,CASSNDYRAGEQYF,TGTGCCAGCAGCAACGACTACAGGGCGGGTGAGCAGTACTTC
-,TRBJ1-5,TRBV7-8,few,CASSDTWGGRGGNQPQHF,TGTGCCAGCAGCGACACCTGGGGAGGACGGGGGGGCAATCAGCCCCAGCATTTT
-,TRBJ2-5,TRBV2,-,CASSEDRAGSLETQYF,TGTGCCAGCAGTGAAGATAGGGCAGGGTCGTTGGAGACCCAGTACTTC
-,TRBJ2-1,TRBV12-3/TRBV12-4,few,CASSLPRDSGEQFF,TGTGCCAGCAGTTTACCCCGCGATTCGGGTGAGCAGTTCTTC
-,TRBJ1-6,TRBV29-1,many,CSVSGLEANSPLHF,TGCAGCGTTTCAGGACTGGAAGCCAATTCACCCCTCCACTTT
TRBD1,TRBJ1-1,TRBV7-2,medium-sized,CASSHRGSHTEAFF,TGTGCCAGCAGCCACAGGGGCTCTCACACTGAAGCTTTCTTT
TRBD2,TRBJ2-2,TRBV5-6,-,CASSRTSGRGPGELFF,TGTGCCAGCAGCCGGACTAGCGGGAGGGGACCCGGGGAGCTGTTTTTT